This T cell receptor (beta chain) is drawn from a study of CD8 T cells in ankylosing spondylitis. Each CDR3 protein is one row after TCRdb ran MiXCR on the 5' RACE reads. In the table there are about 140,000 distinct CDR3 sequences, roughly 8.3% of which are singletons. This clonotype was picked up many times. Germline loops: CDR1 MNHEY, CDR2 SMNVEV (reference sequence). V was pared by 8 bases and J by 8 bases, with 5 bases of the junction left unmatched. The CDR3 length is 12 residues. The TCR comes from a male donor with ankylosing spondylitis. The chain couples TRBV27 to TRBJ1-2; 10 bases agree with TRBD1. The specimen sequenced was synovial fluid, either unsorted or a sorted T cell fraction (not recorded which). In nucleotides, the CDR3 is TGTGCCAGCTCGCCGGGACAGGGGGGCTACACCTTC. This gives the protein CASSPGQGGYTF.